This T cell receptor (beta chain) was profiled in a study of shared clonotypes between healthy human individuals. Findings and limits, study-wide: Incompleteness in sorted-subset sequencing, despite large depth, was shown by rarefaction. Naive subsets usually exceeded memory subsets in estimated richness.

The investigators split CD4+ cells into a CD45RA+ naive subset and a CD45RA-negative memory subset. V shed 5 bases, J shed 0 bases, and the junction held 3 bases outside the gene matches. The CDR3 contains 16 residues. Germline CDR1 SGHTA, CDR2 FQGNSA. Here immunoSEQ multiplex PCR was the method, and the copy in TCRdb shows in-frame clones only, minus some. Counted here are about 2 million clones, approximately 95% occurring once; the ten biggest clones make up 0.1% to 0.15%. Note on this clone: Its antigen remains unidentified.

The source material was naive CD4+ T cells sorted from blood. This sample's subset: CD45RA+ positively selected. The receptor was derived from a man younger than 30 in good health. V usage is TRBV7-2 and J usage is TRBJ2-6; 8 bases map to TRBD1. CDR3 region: CASSAGTGSGANVLTF. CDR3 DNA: TGTGCCAGCAGCGCAGGGACAGGCTCTGGGGCCAACGTCCTGACTTTC.